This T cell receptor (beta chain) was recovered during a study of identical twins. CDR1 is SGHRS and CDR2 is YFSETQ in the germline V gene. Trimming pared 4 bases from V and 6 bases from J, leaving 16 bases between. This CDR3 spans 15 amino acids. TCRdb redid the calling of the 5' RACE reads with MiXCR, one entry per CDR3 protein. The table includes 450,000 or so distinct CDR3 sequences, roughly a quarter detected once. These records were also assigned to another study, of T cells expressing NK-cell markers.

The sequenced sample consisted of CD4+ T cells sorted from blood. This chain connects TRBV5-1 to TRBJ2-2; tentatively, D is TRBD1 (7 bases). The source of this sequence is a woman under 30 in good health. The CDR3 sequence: CASSDVQGGAGELFF. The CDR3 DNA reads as TGCGCCAGCAGCGACGTCCAGGGGGGAGCCGGGGAGCTGTTTTTT.